This TCR beta chain comes out of a study of T-cell reconstitution after alpha-beta-depleted transplantation in children. Germline V gene sequence: CDR1 ENHRY, CDR2 SYGVKD. This CDR3 is 14 amino acids long. V was clipped by 10 bases and J by 9 bases; unmatched bases: 13. This clonotype was recorded a few times. Its antigen is not known. Study outcomes and limitations: Reportedly, only several hundred clones from non-depleted graft cells drove alpha-beta T-cell counts at about two months.

The TCRbeta library was prepared with unique molecular identifiers. Via MiXCR, TCRdb re-called the PCR reads, giving one row per CDR3 protein. The sample contains about 27,000 distinct CDR3 sequences, 15% to 20% of which appear only once. Material: PBMCs, mostly from graft donor cells, obtained 60 days after TCRalphabeta/CD19-depleted stem cell transplant. The chain links TRBV10-3 to TRBJ2-3; 10 bases align to TRBD1. This clonotype was obtained from a male patient under 10 years old who had a stem cell transplant for acute lymphoblastic leukemia, so the T cells may come from the graft donor. CDR3 sequence (DNA): TGTGCCACCACCTCGACAGGGGGCTTGGACACGCAGTATTTT. Translation gives CATTSTGGLDTQYF.